The 22 T cell receptor beta chains below were found in one sample sequenced in a study of CD8+CD57+ T cells in acquired aplastic anemia (dated by TCRdb to 2016 to 2018). Flow cytometry had shown CD8+CD57+ cell expansion in the patients selected for sequencing. The sequencer listed for this sample is Illumina HiSeq 2000. Profiling of TCR beta VDJ combinations and CDR3 sequences used genomic DNA as the template. TCRdb ran its own pipeline on the public reads, namely fastp trimming at Q25 and MiXCR clone calling, and kept in-frame beta chains. Here each entry gathers all rows of one CDR3 protein and keeps the most common genes and DNA. The table for this sample lists approximately 260,000 distinct CDR3 sequences; 82% of them were counted only once. Of the sample, over 35% falls within the top ten clones. Material for sequencing was sorted CD4+, CD8+, or CD8+CD57+ T cells (not recorded which) from PBMCs. These receptors were obtained from a human donor with aplastic anemia.

With regard to this clonotype: The conserved final phenylalanine or tryptophan is absent from the CDR3, which likely points to a read error. The DNA is omitted, as the CDR3 cannot be located on it reliably, and the CDR3 follows TCRdb's listing. The V gene is TRBV7-2, the J gene TRBJ2-5; the tabulated D call, TRBD1, remains unverified against the DNA. The CDR3 contains 12 residues when both ends are counted. Germline assignment: CDR1 SGHTA and CDR2 FQGNSA. The CDR3: CASSYANLGQGL.

This clonotype was seen only a few times. The chain combines TRBV7-9 with TRBJ1-2, with D tentatively TRBD1 (5 bases). This CDR3 contains 16 residues. Per the germline V gene, CDR1 is SEHNR and CDR2 is FQNEAQ (reference sequence). The ends were cut back, 3 bases at V and 6 bases at J, with 20 bases in the middle. CDR3 bases: TGTGCCAGCAGCTTTCAAAGAAGCGGGGGGAGCGATGGCTACACCTTC. It encodes CASSFQRSGGSDGYTF.

This clonotype was recorded a few times. The rearrangement uses TRBV7-8 and TRBJ2-3; 8 nucleotides agree with TRBD2. V lost 2 bases to trimming and J lost 15 bases; unmatched junction nucleotides: 16. CDR1 and CDR2 from the germline V gene are SGHVS and FQNEAQ. The CDR3 is 15 amino acids. The CDR3 reads CASSLTGGPDTQHYF. The CDR3 DNA is TGTGCCAGCAGCTTAACGGGAGGGCCCGATACGCAGCATTATTTT.

This clonotype was observed once. V and J are TRBV7-6 and TRBJ2-3, with a possible D match to TRBD2 (5 bases). V was trimmed by 0 bases and J by 11 bases, leaving 18 bases between them. This CDR3 is built from 15 residues. Looked up from germline, CDR1 is SGHVS and CDR2 is FNYEAQ. Here the CDR3 reads CASSLAAAPYNEQYF. DNA for the CDR3: TGTGCCAGCAGCTTAGCAGCGGCCCCCTACAATGAGCAGTATTTT. Full variable domain (outside the CDR3, taken from reference TRBV7-6 and TRBJ2-3): GAGVSQSPRYKVTKRGQDVALRCDPISGHVSLYWYRQALGQGPEFLTYFNYEAQQDKSGLPNDRFSAERPEGSISTLTIQRTEQRDSAMYRCASSLAAAPYNEQYFGPGTRLTVL.

Of note for this clonotype: In this CDR3 the conserved last residue, phenylalanine or tryptophan, is missing, so a read error is likely. The DNA is omitted, as the CDR3 cannot be located on it reliably, and the CDR3 follows TCRdb's listing. This chain connects TRBV2 to TRBJ2-6; no DNA check was done on the table's D call, TRBD1. The CDR3 adds up to 16 amino acids, both ends counted. Germline V gives CDR1 SNHLY, CDR2 FYNNEI. The CDR3: CASGDGGTYTPYFLTC.

Of note for this clonotype: One end of the junction does not line up with germline, which may come from a read error. V is TRBV15 and J is TRBJ2-1; tentative D call: TRBD2 (5 bases). The J call may be in error: the DNA end matches TRBJ2-7 better. The CDR3 sequence is 14 residues long. Germline V gene data show CDR1 as LNHNV and CDR2 as YYDKDF (reference sequence). The CDR3 sequence is CASSLVGGRNTQYF. CDR3 DNA sequence: TGTGCCAGCAGCTTAGTGGGCGGGCGAAATACGCAGTACTTC.

The J gene is TRBJ2-5, the V gene TRBV11-3; TRBD2 agrees at 7 bases. Looked up from germline, CDR1 is SGHNT and CDR2 is YENEEA. J was trimmed by 7 bases and V by 11 bases; bases with no gene match: 10. The length of the CDR3 is 12 residues. The CDR3 protein is CAGLGGVATQYF. DNA of the CDR3: TGTGCCGGTCTTGGGGGGGTGGCGACCCAGTACTTC. The entire variable domain, with the rest obtained from reference TRBV11-3 and TRBJ2-5, is as follows: EAGVVQSPRYKIIEKKQPVAFWCNPISGHNTLYWYLQNLGQGPELLIRYENEEAVDDSQLPKDRFSAERLKGVDSTLKIQPAELGDSAVYLCAGLGGVATQYFGPGTRLLVL.

The chain couples TRBV12-3 or TRBV12-4 to TRBJ2-7; D tentatively reads TRBD1 or TRBD2 (5 bases each). The CDR3 is made up of 13 amino acids. Trimming left V 8 bases short and J 2 bases short, with 13 bases between. The CDR3: CASQGPEAYEQYF. CDR3 coding DNA: TGTGCCAGCCAGGGACCCGAGGCCTACGAGCAGTACTTC.

The chain carries TRBV5-6 and TRBJ2-3, with D perhaps matching TRBD1 or TRBD2 (7 bases each). Germline values: CDR1 SGHDT, CDR2 YYEEEE. The length of the CDR3 is 15 residues. Trimming took 3 bases from V and 5 from J, leaving 16 bases between them. The CDR3 here is CASSSRDSGIDTQYF. CDR3 DNA sequence: TGTGCCAGCAGCTCACGGGACAGCGGGATAGATACGCAGTATTTT.

This chain connects TRBV7-3 to TRBJ2-7; the D gene could be TRBD1 or TRBD2 (6 bases each). The germline CDR1 and CDR2 sequences are SGHTA and FQGTGA. The CDR3 spans 14 residues. The V end was cut by 5 bases, the J end by 6 bases, with 17 bases between. CDR3 residues: CASSGRGLACEQYF. The CDR3 coding sequence is TGTGCCAGCAGCGGCCGGGGGCTAGCCTGCGAGCAGTACTTC.

This clonotype has at least ten counts. The chain combines TRBV11-3 with TRBJ2-5, with TRBD1 matching over 7 bases. This CDR3 is 16 amino acids long. Germline CDR1 is SGHNT and CDR2 is YENEEA. The ends lost 4 bases at V and 3 bases at J; junction bases unmatched: 11. The CDR3 region is CASSSPFGQVEETQYF. CDR3 bases: TGTGCCAGCAGCTCCCCCTTTGGACAGGTCGAAGAGACCCAGTACTTC. The variable domain in full, completed from reference TRBV11-3 and TRBJ2-5, reads EAGVVQSPRYKIIEKKQPVAFWCNPISGHNTLYWYLQNLGQGPELLIRYENEEAVDDSQLPKDRFSAERLKGVDSTLKIQPAELGDSAVYLCASSSPFGQVEETQYFGPGTRLLVL.

The chain couples TRBV7-7 to TRBJ2-4; 7 bases fit TRBD2. The CDR3 sequence is 12 residues long. CDR1 and CDR2 from the germline V gene are SSHAT and FNYEAQ (reference sequence). Germline trimming cut 11 bases from V and 13 bases from J; bases unmatched to any gene: 14. This CDR3 reads CAVRGGGEIQYF. CDR3 nucleotides: TGTGCCGTTCGTGGGGGGGGGGAGATCCAGTACTTC.

This clonotype came up a few times. V is TRBV7-8 and J is TRBJ1-2; D gene uncertain. CDR3 size: 16 residues. CDR1 and CDR2 from the germline V gene are SGHVS and FQNEAQ. Trimming stripped 0 bases from V and 13 bases from J, with 24 bases between. CDR3 nucleotide sequence: TGTGCCAGCAGCTTAGCGCGAGGTCCCGATACGCAGTATTTCACCTTC. Translating it yields CASSLARGPDTQYFTF.

The chain couples TRBV10-1 to TRBJ2-1; 10 positions agree with TRBD2. CDR1 WNHNN and CDR2 SYGVQD come from the germline V gene (reference sequence). CDR3 length: 13 amino acids. Here the CDR3 DNA reads TGCGCGAGCGGGGGAAGCGGGGGGGATGAGCAGTTCTTC. It specifies CASGGSGGDEQFF.

V is TRBV11-3 and J is TRBJ2-7; a possible D gene is TRBD1 (5 bases). CDR3 length equals 15 residues. In germline, CDR1 is SGHNT, CDR2 YENEEA. Trimming took 3 bases from V and 2 from J, leaving 14 bases between them. CDR3 in DNA: TGTGCCAGCAGCTTCGTACTGACAGCGACCTACGAGCAGTACGTC. The encoded protein is CASSFVLTATYEQYV.

A word on this clonotype: Given the absence of the conserved phenylalanine or tryptophan at the CDR3 end, a read error is likely. The DNA is omitted, as the CDR3 cannot be located on it reliably, and the CDR3 follows TCRdb's listing. V is TRBV2 and J is TRBJ1-1; the D segment call TRBD1 is taken from the table without a DNA check. Looked up from germline, CDR1 is SNHLY and CDR2 is FYNNEI. The CDR3 contains 15 residues when both ends are counted. CDR3 sequence reads: CASSLDQTGNTQAFC.

This clonotype was detected only once. The V gene is TRBV11-2, the J gene TRBJ1-5, with no clear D. The V gene's germline CDR1 is SGHAT and CDR2 FQNNGV. Trimming cost V 4 bases and J 9 bases, with 13 bases left between them. The CDR3 spans 13 residues. CDR3 in amino acids: CASSSRASGPQHF. Written as DNA, the CDR3 is TGTGCCAGCAGCTCCCGGGCTAGTGGGCCCCAGCATTTT.

In regard to this clonotype: The CDR3 end shows no conserved phenylalanine or tryptophan, and so a read error is likely. Because the CDR3's place on the DNA is in doubt, the DNA is left out and the CDR3 is given as listed by TCRdb. The CDR3 here is CASGASGTDTPYI. This rearrangement joins TRBV9 to TRBJ2-3; whether TRBD1, the table's D call, matches the DNA was not checked. Both ends counted, the CDR3 spans 13 residues. Germline CDR1 and CDR2: SGDLS and YYNGEE.

With respect to this clonotype: One junction end disagrees with the germline gene, perhaps due to a read error. The chain is built from TRBV7-3 and TRBJ2-1; 7 nucleotides agree with TRBD1. Germline values: CDR1 SGHTA, CDR2 FQGTGA. The CDR3 covers 14 residues. The CDR3 region is CASSLDLTGNTEVF. The CDR3 nucleotides are TGTGCCAGCAGCTTGGATCTGACAGGGAACACTGAGGTCTTC. Combining the CDR3 with reference TRBV7-3 and TRBJ2-1 gives the whole variable domain GAGVSQTPSNKVTEKGKYVELRCDPISGHTALYWYRQSLGQGPEFLIYFQGTGAADDSGLPNDRFFAVRPEGSVSTLKIQRTERGDSAVYLCASSLDLTGNTEVFGPGTRLTVL.

The CDR3 reads CASSANRADQTNYGYTF. Here the CDR3 DNA reads TGTGCCAGCAGCGCGAACAGGGCAGACCAGACTAACTATGGCTACACCTTC. The rearrangement links TRBV6-2 or TRBV6-3 to TRBJ1-2; D is perhaps TRBD1 (6 bases). The CDR3 covers 17 residues. CDR1 and CDR2 from the germline V gene are MNHEY and SVGEGT. Trimming took off 6 bases at V and 0 bases at J, with 20 bases between the two ends.

About this clonotype itself: The conserved closing phenylalanine or tryptophan is absent in this CDR3, likely reflecting a read error. The limits of the CDR3 on the DNA are not certain, so only TCRdb's listed CDR3 is given. The CDR3 loop is CASSLHVTGNTDAYL. The V and J genes are TRBV2 and TRBJ1-1; the table's D call, TRBD1, was not checked against the DNA. The germline V gene has CDR1 SNHLY and CDR2 FYNNEI. The CDR3 is 15 amino acids long, termini counted.

A note on this clonotype: The conserved phenylalanine or tryptophan normally closing the CDR3 is absent here, so this likely arose from a read error. It is unclear where the CDR3 begins or ends on the DNA, so no DNA is shown, and the CDR3 is as TCRdb lists it. The chain has TRBV2 and TRBJ2-7; the table's TRBD1 call for D was not verified on the DNA. Germline CDR1 is SNHLY and CDR2 is FYNNEI. The CDR3 is 14 residues long, counting both termini. CDR3: CASSDGGIDEQFFG.